The 22 T cell receptor beta chains presented below share a single source sample, sequenced in a study of cytotoxic CD8 clonotypes in ibrutinib-treated CLL. Only in-frame clones appear in the TCRdb table, and some are missing; sequencing was by immunoSEQ multiplex PCR. The profile shows 60,000 to 75,000 clones, about nine tenths of them singletons. The source material was PBMCs, sampled after 12 months of ibrutinib treatment. Source of these receptors: a human donor with chronic lymphocytic leukemia.

The chain is built from TRBV5-8 and TRBJ1-1; possible D gene TRBD1, 5 bases. V was pared by 0 bases and J by 11 bases, with 17 bases between. Per the germline V gene, CDR1 is SGHTS and CDR2 is YDEGEE. The CDR3 has 14 amino acids. CDR3 amino acids: CASSLGNRLRRAFF. Here the CDR3 DNA reads TGTGCCAGCAGCTTGGGAAACAGGCTTCGAAGGGCTTTCTTT.

The chain is built from TRBV7-9 and TRBJ1-1; possible D gene TRBD1, 5 bases. Trimming left V 5 bases short and J 1 base short, with 14 bases between. Germline V CDR1 and CDR2: SEHNR, FQNEAQ (reference sequence). The CDR3 has 15 residues. CDR3 sequence (DNA): TGTGCCAGCAGCCCACCCGACAGACCGAACACTGAAGCTTTCTTT. Translating gives CASSPPDRPNTEAFF.

The rearrangement links TRBV6-1 to TRBJ2-7, with D perhaps TRBD2 (6 bases). Trimming left V 7 bases short and J 3 bases short, with 13 bases between. Germline V gene sequence: CDR1 MNHNS, CDR2 SASEGT. The CDR3 loop spans 13 amino acids. The CDR3 sequence: CASIGGLFYEQYF. CDR3 in DNA: TGTGCCAGCATAGGAGGGCTATTCTACGAGCAGTACTTC.

This clone was observed a single time. The chain carries TRBV21-1 and TRBJ2-7; TRBD1 is the table's D call, not checked against the DNA. TRBV21-1 constitutes a pseudogene. This CDR3 spans 14 amino acids. DNA for the CDR3: TGTGCCAGCAGCAAAGGGGGCAAACCCTACGAGCAGTACTTC. This gives the protein CASSKGGKPYEQYF.

V is TRBV7-2 and J is TRBJ2-1; perhaps TRBD2 as D (6 bases). The CDR3 is made up of 13 amino acids. Germline V lookup: CDR1 SGHTA, CDR2 FQGNSA. V was trimmed by 6 bases and J by 4 bases, leaving 10 bases between them. The CDR3 sequence is CASSHGTYNEQFF. The CDR3 DNA is TGTGCCAGCAGTCACGGGACTTACAATGAGCAGTTCTTC.

This chain uses TRBV4-1 with TRBJ2-7; 8 bases are a match to TRBD2. The J segment lost 2 bases and the V segment lost 2 bases, leaving 11 bases of the junction unmatched. CDR3 size: 17 residues. CDR1 is MGHRA, CDR2 YSYEKL, per germline. The CDR3: CASSQTILAARTYEQYF. In DNA, the CDR3 is TGCGCCAGCAGCCAAACAATACTAGCGGCAAGAACCTACGAGCAGTACTTC.

As DNA, the CDR3 is TGTGCCAGCAGTCCCGAGACAGCTCCAGAGTACACCTTC. Translated: CASSPETAPEYTF. V is TRBV28 and J is TRBJ1-2; perhaps TRBD1 as D (5 bases). Trimming pared 5 bases from V and 11 bases from J, leaving 18 bases between. Germline CDR1 and CDR2: MDHEN and SYDVKM. CDR3 size: 13 residues.

The chain uses TRBV19 and TRBJ1-5; D remains unclear. In germline, CDR1 is LNHDA, CDR2 SQIVND (reference sequence). This CDR3 contains 15 residues. Trimming shortened V by 6 bases and J by 4 bases, and 16 bases separated the two germline ends. The CDR3 DNA reads TGTGCCAGTAGGTCAAGGAGGGATGGGAATCAGCCCCAGCATTTT. It codes for CASRSRRDGNQPQHF.

This clone was seen only once. The chain links TRBV7-3 to TRBJ2-3; possible D gene TRBD2, 6 bases. The germline gives CDR1 SGHTA, CDR2 FQGTGA. This CDR3 spans 15 amino acids. V lost 4 bases, J lost 2 bases, and 13 bases lay in between. Here the CDR3 DNA reads TGTGCCAGCAGCTACGGGACTCCTAACACAGATACGCAGTATTTT. This codes for CASSYGTPNTDTQYF.

This chain uses TRBV11-3 with TRBJ2-5; D not certain. Germline V lookup: CDR1 SGHNT, CDR2 YENEEA. The ends were cut back, 5 bases at V and 5 bases at J, with 12 bases in the middle. The CDR3 runs to 13 residues. Here the CDR3 reads CASSGPAGETQYF. As DNA, the CDR3 is TGTGCCAGCAGCGGCCCAGCTGGTGAGACCCAGTACTTC.

The J gene is TRBJ2-2, the V gene TRBV6-4; 12 nucleotides align to TRBD2. This CDR3 has 16 residues. Per germline, CDR1 MRHNA and CDR2 SNTAGT. The J segment lost 7 bases and the V segment lost 0 bases, leaving 3 bases of the junction unmatched. The CDR3 DNA reads as TGTGCCAGCAGTGACTCAAGGACTAGCGGGAACGGGGAGCTGTTTTTT. Protein: CASSDSRTSGNGELFF.

The CDR3 DNA sequence: TGTGCCAGCGGAACAGGACAAGAGACCCAGTACTTC. Translated, it gives CASGTGQETQYF. The V call is TRBV25-1, the J call TRBJ2-5; D perhaps matches TRBD1 (5 bases). V lost 8 bases and J lost 2, with 9 bases in between. Germline CDR1 reads MGHDK; CDR2 reads SYGVNS. The CDR3 runs to 12 residues.

This rearrangement joins TRBV19 to TRBJ2-3, with D possibly TRBD1 on 6 matching bases. Germline V gene lookup returns CDR1 LNHDA and CDR2 SQIVND (reference sequence). The germline V and J ends were trimmed by 10 bases and 2 bases, with 16 bases remaining between them. The length of the CDR3 is 14 residues. CDR3 region: CATRGQGSTDTQYF. The CDR3 nucleotides are TGTGCCACTCGAGGGCAGGGGTCCACAGATACGCAGTATTTT. Together with reference TRBV19 and TRBJ2-3, the CDR3 gives the full variable domain: DGGITQSPKYLFRKEGQNVTLSCEQNLNHDAMYWYRQDPGQGLRLIYYSQIVNDFQKGDIAEGYSVSREKKESFPLTVTSAQKNPTAFYLCATRGQGSTDTQYFGPGTRLTVL.

The chain carries TRBV27 and TRBJ2-1; 14 bases are shared with TRBD2. Trimming at V came to 6 bases and at J to 9 bases, leaving 4 bases not matched to a gene. Germline CDR1 is MNHEY and CDR2 is SMNVEV (reference sequence). The CDR3 extends over 14 amino acids. As DNA, the CDR3 is TGTGCCAGCAGGCGACTAGCGGGAGGGGTTGAGCAGTTCTTC. Residues: CASRRLAGGVEQFF.

The rearrangement joins TRBV6-5 to TRBJ1-4; TRBD1 might be the D (5 bases). Trimming removed 11 bases from V and 0 bases from J, with 13 bases in between. The germline V gene encodes CDR1 MNHEY and CDR2 SVGAGI. The CDR3 has 14 residues. The CDR3 spells CASQGFATNEKLFF. The CDR3 DNA is TGTGCCTCGCAGGGATTTGCAACTAATGAAAAACTGTTTTTT.

Here the CDR3 reads CASSFLGNYEQYF. Here the CDR3 DNA reads TGTGCCAGCAGCTTTTTAGGGAACTACGAGCAGTACTTC. The chain links TRBV11-3 to TRBJ2-7; D is ambiguous. The V gene's germline CDR1 is SGHNT and CDR2 YENEEA. This CDR3 has 13 residues. Trimming pared 3 bases from V and 3 bases from J, leaving 9 bases between.

This chain links TRBV5-1 with TRBJ2-1, with TRBD2 identical over 11 bases. The CDR3 is 17 residues long. Unmatched junction bases numbered 10, after V lost 4 bases and J lost 4 bases. Germline V CDR1 and CDR2: SGHRS, YFSETQ. The CDR3 DNA is TGCGCCAGCAGCGGATCTAGCGGGAGGCCTAGTTACAATGAGCAGTTCTTC. Protein sequence: CASSGSSGRPSYNEQFF. Drawing the rest from reference TRBV5-1 and TRBJ2-1, the complete variable domain is KAGVTQTPRYLIKTRGQQVTLSCSPISGHRSVSWYQQTPGQGLQFLFEYFSETQRNKGNFPGRFSGRQFSNSRSEMNVSTLELGDSALYLCASSGSSGRPSYNEQFFGPGTRLTVL.

This rearrangement joins TRBV4-3 to TRBJ2-4; tentatively, D is TRBD1 (6 bases). V was clipped by 0 bases and J by 1 base, with 10 bases between them. Germline lookup yields CDR1 LGHNA and CDR2 YSLEER. The CDR3 has 16 amino acids. Here the CDR3 reads CASSQDEGVAKNIQYF. In DNA, the CDR3 is TGCGCCAGCAGCCAAGACGAGGGGGTTGCCAAAAACATTCAGTACTTC.

The chain couples TRBV9 to TRBJ1-2; weak D call: TRBD1 (6 bases). Germline V CDR1 and CDR2: SGDLS, YYNGEE. The CDR3 is made up of 17 amino acids. Trimming pared 4 bases from V and 0 bases from J, leaving 19 bases between. CDR3 bases: TGTGCCAGCAGCCCCTCACAGGGTAACTTTCCTAACTATGGCTACACCTTC. Residues: CASSPSQGNFPNYGYTF.

The chain has TRBV7-2 and TRBJ1-5, with no clear D. The CDR3 is 15 residues long. Trimming left V 1 base short and J 0 bases short, with 7 bases between. CDR1 is SGHTA and CDR2 is FQGNSA in the germline V gene. In nucleotides, the CDR3 is TGTGCCAGCAGCTTAGAGTCAGATAGCAATCAGCCCCAGCATTTT. It yields the protein CASSLESDSNQPQHF.

This sequence joins TRBV6-1 and TRBJ2-5; 12 nucleotides line up with TRBD2. The CDR3 has 15 residues. In germline, CDR1 is MNHNS, CDR2 SASEGT. The ends lost 8 bases at V and 4 bases at J; junction bases unmatched: 8. The CDR3 bases are TGTGCCAGCTCCAAACCGGGACTAGCGGGAGAGACCCAGTACTTC. Translating it yields CASSKPGLAGETQYF.

The V and J genes are TRBV7-3 and TRBJ2-7, with 11 bases that match TRBD2. V lost 1 base and J lost 1; bases outside the gene matches: 9. The germline CDR1 and CDR2 sequences are SGHTA and FQGTGA. This CDR3 has 18 amino acids. The CDR3 protein is CASSLKRTSGQASYEQYF. The CDR3 DNA follows: TGTGCCAGCAGCTTAAAGCGGACTAGCGGGCAAGCTTCCTACGAGCAGTACTTC.